In this sample, the clone carrying this T cell receptor beta chain turned up many times. The data were produced by immunoSEQ multiplex PCR, yet TCRdb's version contains in-frame clones alone and is incomplete. Sampling found 25,000 to 30,000 clones, none seen once. Per the germline V gene, CDR1 is KGHSH and CDR2 is LQKENI. This CDR3 has 13 residues. V lost 0 bases to trimming and J lost 11 bases, with 13 bases between them. This record belongs to a study of T cells after posttransplantation cyclophosphamide. V usage is TRBV18 and J usage is TRBJ1-1, with D maybe TRBD1 (5 bases). Material: PBMCs. The source is a woman aged 55-75 years in good health, CMV-negative, and a related stem cell transplant donor. DNA of the CDR3: TGTGCCAGCTCACCACCGGCAGGGAATGAGGCTTTCTTT. This gives the protein CASSPPAGNEAFF.